This T cell receptor (beta chain) is from a study of CD8 T cells in Susac syndrome. For the study at large: Patients with Susac syndrome were therapy-naive, on corticosteroids, or on intravenous immunoglobulin alone at the time that blood was drawn.

Study-level findings and limits: The CD4+ T cell repertoires in Susac syndrome were not clonally expanded. The study acknowledged a relatively small number of individuals in its TCR sequencing and HLA analysis.

On this clonotype: Its antigen is currently unknown.

A quantity of about 0.5 to 1 ug RNA underwent reverse transcription using random hexamers. TCRdb itself ran the immunoSEQ multiplex PCR reads through MiXCR, one entry per CDR3 protein. The sample has around 230,000 distinct CDR3 sequences; almost 97% are singletons. The length of the CDR3 is 15 residues. Looked up from germline, CDR1 is MNHEY and CDR2 is SMNVEV (reference sequence). Trimming took 4 bases from V and 7 from J, leaving 20 bases between them. Input material: CD4+ T cells from PBMCs. The genes are TRBV27 and TRBJ2-7; D possibly uses TRBD1 or TRBD2 (5 bases each). The receptor was isolated from a human donor with Susac syndrome. The CDR3 DNA reads TGTGCCAGCAGTTCGGAGGTTGACGGAAGGGGTGAGCAGTACTTC. It specifies CASSSEVDGRGEQYF.